This is a list of T cell receptor beta chains from one sample in a study of cytotoxic CD8 clonotypes in ibrutinib-treated CLL. The protocol was immunoSEQ multiplex PCR, while the TCRdb copy is restricted to in-frame clones and leaves out a portion. Of some 20,000 clones listed, roughly four fifths are singletons. Sequencing was performed on PBMCs, taken before ibrutinib treatment. The source is a human donor with chronic lymphocytic leukemia. Both conserved end residues are part of each CDR3. The D gene is left open where the match is weak. Clone size is given for some rows only: seen once, a few or many times, or a class if the clone is expanded.

d_gene | j_gene | v_gene | abundance | CDR3nt | CDR3aa
TRBD2 | TRBJ2-5 | TRBV5-1 | - | TGCGCCAGCAGCTTGGGGCCTAGCGGGGGCCAAGAGACCCAGTACTTC | CASSLGPSGGQETQYF
- | TRBJ2-4 | TRBV30 | - | TGTGCCTGGAGTGGCTCTGTTTGGTACTACGGAGACATTCAGTACTTC | CAWSGSVWYYGDIQYF
TRBD2 | TRBJ2-1 | TRBV2 | - | TGTGCCAGCAGTGAACCGGGACTAGCGACCTACAATGAGCAGTTCTTC | CASSEPGLATYNEQFF
- | TRBJ2-2 | TRBV4-1 | few | TGCGCCAGCAGCCAGGTACCAGGGTGGAACACCGGGGAGCTGTTTTTT | CASSQVPGWNTGELFF
- | TRBJ2-1 | TRBV5-1 | - | TGCGCCAGCAGCCCGGGACTTTCAAATGAGCAGTTCTTC | CASSPGLSNEQFF
- | TRBJ1-2 | TRBV9 | - | TGTGCCAGCAGCGGGTTACAGGGCGATGGCTACACCTTC | CASSGLQGDGYTF
- | TRBJ2-1 | TRBV10-3 | - | TGTGCCACCGGGACCTACACGGGACCAACCACCCCCTCCTACAATGAGCAGTTCTTC | CATGTYTGPTTPSYNEQFF
- | TRBJ2-1 | TRBV18 | once | TGTGCCAGCTCCTTCCAGGGGGGAGGAGTCTCCTACAATGAGCAGTTCTTC | CASSFQGGGVSYNEQFF
- | TRBJ1-3 | TRBV5-4 | - | TGTGCCAGCAGCCCTAACCCCAAAAACACCATATATTTT | CASSPNPKNTIYF
- | TRBJ1-5 | TRBV5-1 | - | TGCGCCAGCAGCTTGGACGGGGCGCCAAGCAATCAGCCCCAGCATTTT | CASSLDGAPSNQPQHF
- | TRBJ1-5 | TRBV28 | - | TGTGCCAGCAGTTTGAGTTTTGATCGACAGCCCCAGCATTTT | CASSLSFDRQPQHF
TRBD2 | TRBJ2-1 | TRBV15 | - | TGTGCCACCAGCAGAGATCAATGGGCTAGCGGGGGTTACTCCTACAATGAGCAGTTCTTC | CATSRDQWASGGYSYNEQFF
- | TRBJ1-2 | TRBV5-8 | - | TGTGCCAGCAGCCTGAACCCCGGGGCAGCCGCCTATGGCTACACCTTC | CASSLNPGAAAYGYTF
- | TRBJ1-4 | TRBV18 | - | TGTGCCAGCTCAGTAGCAGGGGTTAATGAAAAACTGTTTTTT | CASSVAGVNEKLFF
TRBD1 | TRBJ1-2 | TRBV7-9 | - | TGTGCCAGCAGCTTATCAGGGGGGAGAGGCTACACCTTC | CASSLSGGRGYTF
- | TRBJ1-1 | TRBV19 | - | TGTGCCAGTACAACGGGGGGATTGAACACTGAAGCTTTCTTT | CASTTGGLNTEAFF
- | TRBJ2-5 | TRBV7-9 | - | TGTGCCAGCAGCCCTGAGGGTGGGGAGACCCAGTACTTC | CASSPEGGETQYF